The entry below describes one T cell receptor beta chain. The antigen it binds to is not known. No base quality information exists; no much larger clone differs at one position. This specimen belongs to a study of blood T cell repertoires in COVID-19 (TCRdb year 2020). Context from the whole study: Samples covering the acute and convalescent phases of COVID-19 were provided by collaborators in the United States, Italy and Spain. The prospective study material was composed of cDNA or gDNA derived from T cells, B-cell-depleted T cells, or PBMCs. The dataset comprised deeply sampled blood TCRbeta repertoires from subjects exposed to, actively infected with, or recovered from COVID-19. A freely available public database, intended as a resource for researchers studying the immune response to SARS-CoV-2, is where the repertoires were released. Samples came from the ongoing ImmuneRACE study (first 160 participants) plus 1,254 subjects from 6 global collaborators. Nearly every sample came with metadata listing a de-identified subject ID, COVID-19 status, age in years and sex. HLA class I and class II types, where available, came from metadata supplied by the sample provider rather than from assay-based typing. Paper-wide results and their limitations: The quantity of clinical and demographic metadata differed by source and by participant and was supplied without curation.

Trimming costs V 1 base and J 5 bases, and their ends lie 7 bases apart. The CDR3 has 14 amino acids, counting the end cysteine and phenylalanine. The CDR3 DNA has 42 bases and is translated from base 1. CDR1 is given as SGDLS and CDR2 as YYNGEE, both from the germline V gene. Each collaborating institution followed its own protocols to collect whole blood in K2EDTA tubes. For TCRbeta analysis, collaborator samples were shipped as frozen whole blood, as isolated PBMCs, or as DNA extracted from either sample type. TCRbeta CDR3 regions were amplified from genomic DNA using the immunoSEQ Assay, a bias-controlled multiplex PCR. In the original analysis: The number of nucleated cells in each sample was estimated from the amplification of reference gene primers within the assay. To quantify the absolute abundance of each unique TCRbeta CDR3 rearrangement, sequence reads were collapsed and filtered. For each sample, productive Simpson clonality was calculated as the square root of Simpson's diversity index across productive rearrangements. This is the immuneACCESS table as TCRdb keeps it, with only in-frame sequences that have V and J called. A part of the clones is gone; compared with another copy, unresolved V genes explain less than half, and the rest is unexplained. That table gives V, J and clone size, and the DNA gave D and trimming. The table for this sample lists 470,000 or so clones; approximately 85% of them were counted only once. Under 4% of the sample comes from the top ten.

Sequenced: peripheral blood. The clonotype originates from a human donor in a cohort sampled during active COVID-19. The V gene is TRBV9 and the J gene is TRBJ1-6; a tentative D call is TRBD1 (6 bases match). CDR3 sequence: CASSVRQDNSPLHF. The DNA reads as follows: TGTGCCAGCAGCGTACGACAGGATAATTCACCCCTCCACTTT.